The clone carrying this TCR beta chain came up many times. Its antigen is undetermined. V shed 6 bases, J shed 5 bases, and the junction held 8 bases outside the gene matches. The CDR3 sequence is 14 residues long. Germline V gene sequence: CDR1 MDHEN, CDR2 SYDVKM. This sample was taken from a study of blood T cells in healthy people across ages. Healthy Russian Caucasian donors spanned ages roughly 6 to 90 years. The use of a sample-barcoded 5' primer and a J-beta primer mix characterized a second PCR of 7 to 11 cycles. Every cDNA was tagged by a template-switch adaptor with 12 random nucleotides. One entry per CDR3 protein results from TCRdb running MiXCR on the 5' RACE reads. The sample carries fewer than 950,000 distinct CDR3 sequences, 30% to 45% recorded once. Whole-study results and caveats: Measured against age, TCR beta diversity per million T cells decreased in a roughly linear manner.

The chain links TRBV28 to TRBJ1-2, with 8 bases that match TRBD1. Sequenced sample: blood. This TCR was sampled from a young man in good health. The CDR3 DNA reads TGTGCCAGCAGGCACCCGGACAGGGATTATGGCTACACCTTC. Translation: CASRHPDRDYGYTF.